A single sample gave rise to the 27 T cell receptor beta chains below, sequenced in a study of metastatic and nonmetastatic thyroid tumors. Prior to thyroid surgery, none of the patients had received any treatment. Via MiXCR, TCRdb re-called the PCR reads. The sample comprises 91,000 or so clones, about 12% of which are singletons, and about 11% rests with the top ten. The sequenced sample consisted of blood. These receptors originate from a female donor with papillary thyroid cancer or a benign thyroid nodule (not recorded which). Some clones in this sample may be carry-over from other donors' samples.

This clone was picked up a small number of times. A clone one base away is much larger, so this may be a read error. The J gene is TRBJ2-7, the V gene TRBV20-1; D perhaps matches TRBD2 (5 bases). The CDR3 is 14 amino acids. Trimming cost V 4 bases and J 3 bases, with 16 bases left between them. From germline, CDR1 is DFQATT and CDR2 SNEGSKA (reference sequence). CDR3 protein: CSAIDLTGFYEQYF. DNA for the CDR3: TGCAGTGCTATAGATCTTACGGGGTTCTACGAGCAGTACTTC.

This clone was counted at least ten times. CDR3: CASSLIGEPNYEQYF. CDR3 in DNA: TGTGCCAGCAGCTTAATCGGGGAACCTAACTACGAGCAGTACTTC. The chain joins TRBV7-8 to TRBJ2-7, with D perhaps matching TRBD2 (5 bases). Germline V CDR1 and CDR2: SGHVS, FQNEAQ. V was cut by 2 bases and J by 3 bases, with 14 bases left in between. This CDR3 is 15 amino acids long. The full variable domain, completed using reference TRBV7-8 and TRBJ2-7, is GAGVSQSPRYKVAKRGQDVALRCDPISGHVSLFWYQQALGQGPEFLTYFQNEAQLDKSGLPSDRFFAERPEGSVSTLKIQRTQQEDSAVYLCASSLIGEPNYEQYFGPGTRLTVT.

As for this clone: The conserved closing phenylalanine or tryptophan is absent in this CDR3, likely reflecting a read error. Because the CDR3's place on the DNA is in doubt, the DNA is left out and the CDR3 is given as listed by TCRdb. This chain connects TRBV21-1 to TRBJ2-2; the table's D call of TRBD2 was not tested on the DNA. TRBV21-1 is recorded as a pseudogene. The CDR3 extends over 19 residues, inclusive of both ends. The CDR3 loop reads CASISHGQPSGSVTGELFS.

Notes on this clone: This CDR3 fails to terminate in the conserved phenylalanine or tryptophan, so it likely reflects a read error. The chain is built from TRBV28 and TRBJ2-4, with a tentative D call TRBD1 (5 bases). This CDR3 contains 14 residues. CDR1 is MDHEN, CDR2 SYDVKM, per germline. The ends were cut back, 3 bases at V and 5 bases at J, with 11 bases in the middle. CDR3 protein: CASSFLGLQNIQYL. The CDR3 DNA is TGTGCCAGCAGTTTTTTGGGGCTCCAAAACATTCAGTACCTC.

At least ten counts were recorded for this clone. Other DNA sequences within the sample encode an identical CDR3. The genes are TRBV27 and TRBJ2-7; either TRBD1 or TRBD2 may fit D (6 bases each). The V end was cut by 5 bases, the J end by 2 bases, with 22 bases between. Germline values: CDR1 MNHEY, CDR2 SMNVEV (reference sequence). This CDR3 region has 17 residues. The CDR3 DNA reads as TGTGCCAGCAGTCCTTGGTGGGGGGAAGGGGGTACCTACGAGCAGTACTTC. Its translation is CASSPWWGEGGTYEQYF.

The sample holds many counts of this clone. J is TRBJ2-3 and V is TRBV9; D gene uncertain. Trimming shortened V by 0 bases and J by 4 bases, and 9 bases separated the two germline ends. The germline CDR1 and CDR2 sequences are SGDLS and YYNGEE. This CDR3 has 14 amino acids. CDR3 nucleotides: TGTGCCAGCAGCGTAGGGGCCGATGCAGATACGCAGTATTTT. The encoded protein is CASSVGADADTQYF.

This clone was seen at least ten times. The rearrangement links TRBV28 to TRBJ2-1; 10 positions agree with TRBD2. Per germline, CDR1 MDHEN and CDR2 SYDVKM. Germline trimming cut 6 bases from V and 8 bases from J; bases unmatched to any gene: 10. The CDR3 sequence is 15 residues long. The CDR3 is CASRGSLAGVDEQFF. As DNA, the CDR3 is TGTGCCAGCAGAGGAAGTCTAGCGGGAGTTGATGAGCAGTTCTTC.

The chain uses TRBV19 and TRBJ1-2; tentatively, D is TRBD1 (5 bases). CDR3 size: 13 residues. Germline lookup yields CDR1 LNHDA and CDR2 SQIVND (reference sequence). The ends were cut back, 7 bases at V and 4 bases at J, with 13 bases in the middle. Here the CDR3 DNA reads TGTGCCAGTACTCCTGAAGGGGTCTATGGCTACACCTTC. Translation gives CASTPEGVYGYTF. The whole variable domain, filled in from reference TRBV19 and TRBJ1-2, reads DGGITQSPKYLFRKEGQNVTLSCEQNLNHDAMYWYRQDPGQGLRLIYYSQIVNDFQKGDIAEGYSVSREKKESFPLTVTSAQKNPTAFYLCASTPEGVYGYTFGSGTRLTVV.

This clone was recorded many times. The rearrangement uses TRBV7-9 and TRBJ1-1, with 8 bases lining up with TRBD1. Germline-derived CDR1 and CDR2 are SEHNR and FQNEAQ (reference sequence). V was clipped by 6 bases and J by 1 base; unmatched bases: 4. The CDR3 has 14 amino acids. Here the CDR3 DNA reads TGTGCCAGCAGAATACAGGGGGGGAACACTGAAGCTTTCTTT. Protein: CASRIQGGNTEAFF.

The chain joins TRBV28 to TRBJ1-2; D is ambiguous. Germline-derived CDR1 and CDR2 are MDHEN and SYDVKM. The germline V and J ends were trimmed by 3 bases and 8 bases, with 13 bases remaining between them. The CDR3 is 13 amino acids. CDR3 DNA sequence: TGTGCCAGCAGTTTTGGTACATTGGGGGGCTACACCTTC. It translates to CASSFGTLGGYTF.

This clone was observed many times. V is TRBV7-2 and J is TRBJ2-7, with 7 bases aligning to TRBD2. The CDR3 has 15 residues. With V trimmed by 1 base and J by 4 bases, 7 bases remained unmatched. CDR1 and CDR2 (germline): SGHTA, FQGNSA. CDR3 sequence: CASSLGWEGRYEQYF. In DNA, the CDR3 is TGTGCCAGCAGCTTAGGGTGGGAGGGCAGATACGAGCAGTACTTC.

For this clone: At one end, the junction sequence differs from germline, possibly due to a read error. The chain is built from TRBV14 and TRBJ2-7; 9 bases line up with TRBD1. CDR1 and CDR2 from the germline V gene are SGHDN and FVKESK. The CDR3 runs 14 residues. CDR3 DNA: TGTGCCAGCAGACCAACAGGGGGCGGTGACGAGCATTACTTC. This gives the protein CASRPTGGGDEHYF.

This clone was picked up many times. The chain recombines TRBV4-3 with TRBJ2-1, with 7 bases matching TRBD2. CDR1 and CDR2 from the germline V gene are LGHNA and YSLEER. V shed 0 bases, J shed 5 bases, and the junction held 7 bases outside the gene matches. This CDR3 is built from 16 residues. The CDR3 reads CASSQDITSAHNEQFF. The CDR3, as DNA: TGCGCCAGCAGCCAAGATATTACTAGCGCCCACAATGAGCAGTTCTTC.

This clone appeared many times. V gene TRBV28 combines with J gene TRBJ1-2, with TRBD1 matching over 10 bases. Germline V gene data show CDR1 as MDHEN and CDR2 as SYDVKM. Trimming removed 3 bases from V and 7 bases from J; junction bases left unmatched: 8. The CDR3 spans 15 residues. The CDR3, as DNA: TGTGCCAGCAGTTTGACAGGGGGCGCGATTAGTGGCTACACCTTC. Translation: CASSLTGGAISGYTF.

This clone showed up many times. The J gene is TRBJ2-7, the V gene TRBV28; perhaps TRBD1 as D (5 bases). The CDR3 sequence is 13 residues long. Germline V lookup: CDR1 MDHEN, CDR2 SYDVKM. Deletions cut 8 bases from V and 2 bases from J, with 13 bases between. The CDR3 here is CASCIDSTYEQYF. DNA for the CDR3: TGTGCCAGCTGTATCGACAGTACCTACGAGCAGTACTTC.

The CDR3 DNA reads TGTGCCAGCAGTGGGCTATCTTCCCCGAGCTACGAGCAGTACTTC. The encoded protein is CASSGLSSPSYEQYF. The genes are TRBV6-1 and TRBJ2-7; D remains unclear. This CDR3 comprises 15 residues. CDR1 and CDR2 (germline): MNHNS, SASEGT. The V end lost 4 bases, the J end lost 3 bases, and 16 bases lay between the germline ends.

This clone was counted many times. The chain is built from TRBV10-3 and TRBJ2-7; 8 bases map to TRBD1. The length of the CDR3 is 13 residues. Trimming cost V 2 bases and J 7 bases; bases outside gene matches: 4. Germline V CDR1 and CDR2: ENHRY, SYGVKD. The CDR3 DNA sequence: TGTGCCATCAGTGAGATACAGGGGGTGGAGCAGTACTTC. This sequence encodes CAISEIQGVEQYF.

This clone was counted many times. This chain links TRBV27 with TRBJ2-3; D is perhaps TRBD2 (5 bases). This CDR3 is built from 13 residues. Trimming removed 3 bases at V and 6 bases at J, with 10 bases between. Germline V gene sequence: CDR1 MNHEY, CDR2 SMNVEV (reference sequence). In DNA form, the CDR3 reads TGTGCCAGCAGTTTCCGGGAAGGGGATACGCAGTATTTT. Translation: CASSFREGDTQYF.

Regarding this clone: The junction does not match germline at one end; this may be a read error. This chain connects TRBV6-2 or TRBV6-3 to TRBJ2-7; 12 bases agree with TRBD2. Germline V CDR1 and CDR2: MNHEY, SVGEGT. The length of the CDR3 is 18 residues. The CDR3 DNA follows: TGTGCCAGCAGTGACTCCCCCCCGGCTAGCGGGAGGGTGGGCGAGCAGTACTTC. It encodes CASSDSPPASGRVGEQYF.

Worth noting for this clone: Since a much larger clone is just one base distant, this may be a read error. The sample has other DNA sequences that encode this CDR3 too. The chain couples TRBV15 to TRBJ2-5, with a tentative D call TRBD1 (5 bases). The V gene's germline CDR1 is LNHNV and CDR2 YYDKDF (reference sequence). This CDR3 region has 17 residues. V lost 5 bases and J 2 bases, leaving 21 bases between the germline ends. The CDR3 sequence is CATSRPPQGLGQETQYF. For the CDR3, the DNA is TGTGCCACCAGCCGTCCCCCTCAGGGTCTGGGGCAAGAGACCCAGTACTTC. The variable domain in full, completed from reference TRBV15 and TRBJ2-5, reads DAMVIQNPRYQVTQFGKPVTLSCSQTLNHNVMYWYQQKSSQAPKLLFHYYDKDFNNEADTPDNFQSRRPNTSFCFLDIRSPGLGDTAMYLCATSRPPQGLGQETQYFGPGTRLLVL.

This clone was seen a handful of times. The V call is TRBV6-1, the J call TRBJ2-2; D gene uncertain. The CDR3 consists of 14 residues. Trimming cost V 3 bases and J 4 bases, with 9 bases left between them. Germline-derived CDR1 and CDR2 are MNHNS and SASEGT. The CDR3 sequence: CASSDPMTTGELFF. The DNA for the CDR3 is TGTGCCAGCAGTGATCCGATGACCACCGGGGAGCTGTTTTTT.

This clone was counted once. Since a much larger clone is just one base distant, this may be a read error. The V and J genes are TRBV7-6 and TRBJ2-1; no reliable D call. V lost 5 bases, J lost 4 bases, and 15 bases lay in between. The CDR3 runs 15 residues. Germline assignment: CDR1 SGHVS and CDR2 FNYEAQ. The CDR3 DNA is TGTGCCAGCAGCCCCGCGAATGTCATTTACAATGAGCAGTTCTTC. This sequence encodes CASSPANVIYNEQFF.

This clone was seen ten or more times. The chain is built from TRBV6-4 and TRBJ2-2, with 11 bases matching TRBD2. Looked up from germline, CDR1 is MRHNA and CDR2 is SNTAGT. The ends lost 5 bases at V and 3 bases at J; junction bases unmatched: 14. The CDR3 is made up of 19 amino acids. This chain's CDR3 is CASSISSTSGIRHTGELFF. In DNA form, the CDR3 reads TGTGCCAGCAGTATCAGCTCGACTAGCGGGATCCGTCACACCGGGGAGCTGTTTTTT.

This clone was picked up many times. The chain carries TRBV7-2 and TRBJ2-1; the D gene is possibly TRBD2 (5 bases). Germline-derived CDR1 and CDR2 are SGHTA and FQGNSA. V was shortened by 3 bases and J by 0 bases, with 15 bases between the two germline ends. The CDR3 length is 17 residues. CDR3 sequence (DNA): TGTGCCAGCAGCTTTCCCATCACGGGAAGCTCCTACAATGAGCAGTTCTTC. It codes for CASSFPITGSSYNEQFF.

This clone has a count of ten or more. The rearrangement uses TRBV19 and TRBJ2-7; D may correspond to TRBD1 or TRBD2 (5 bases each). Germline lookup yields CDR1 LNHDA and CDR2 SQIVND (reference sequence). V lost 5 bases to trimming and J lost 2 bases, with 16 bases between them. This CDR3 spans 15 amino acids. CDR3 in DNA: TGTGCCAGTAGTCTCCACGGGGACGTTGCCTACGAGCAGTACTTC. Translating it yields CASSLHGDVAYEQYF.

In its sample, this clone is medium-sized. This chain uses TRBV20-1 with TRBJ1-1; TRBD1 agrees at 7 bases. Germline V gene sequence: CDR1 DFQATT, CDR2 SNEGSKA (reference sequence). The CDR3 extends over 15 amino acids. Trimming at V came to 0 bases and at J to 1 base, leaving 5 bases not matched to a gene. The CDR3 reads CSARDPDRENTEAFF. The CDR3 DNA follows: TGCAGTGCTAGAGATCCAGACAGGGAGAACACTGAAGCTTTCTTT.

This clone was observed at least ten times. In the same sample, other DNA sequences code for this CDR3. The chain is built from TRBV6-1 and TRBJ2-2; 9 nucleotides line up with TRBD2. The J segment lost 4 bases and the V segment lost 5 bases, leaving 8 bases of the junction unmatched. The CDR3 is made up of 16 amino acids. Looked up from germline, CDR1 is MNHNS and CDR2 is SASEGT. In DNA, the CDR3 is TGTGCCAGCAGTACTTTAGCGGGAGTTGTCACCGGGGAGCTGTTTTTT. The encoded protein is CASSTLAGVVTGELFF.